The 20 T cell receptor beta chains below were found in one sample sequenced in a study of graft-versus-host responses after intestinal transplantation. TCRdb's table, derived via immunoSEQ multiplex PCR, lists solely in-frame clones and lacks some. Of tens of thousands of clones listed, 85% to 95% are singletons. These receptors lack a known antigen. The sample consisted of unstimulated CD8+ T cells sorted from spleen or lymph node cells, taken before transplant. These receptors originate from a human donor who was the organ donor for an intestinal transplant.

This chain connects TRBV27 to TRBJ1-1, with D possibly TRBD1 on 5 matching bases. Per the germline V gene, CDR1 is MNHEY and CDR2 is SMNVEV (reference sequence). Trimming stripped 6 bases from V and 1 base from J, with 9 bases between. The length of the CDR3 is 13 residues. This CDR3 reads CASSPGTNTEAFF. The CDR3 DNA follows: TGTGCCAGCAGCCCCGGGACGAACACTGAAGCTTTCTTT.

The CDR3 bases are TGTGCCAGCAGTGAAGGGTCTTGGGAGACCCAGTACTTC. As protein: CASSEGSWETQYF. The chain employs TRBV6-1 and TRBJ2-5; unclear D gene. Germline V gene data show CDR1 as MNHNS and CDR2 as SASEGT. Trimming stripped 1 base from V and 5 bases from J, with 8 bases between. The CDR3 has 13 residues.

The table lists this clone with a count of one. V and J are TRBV11-2 and TRBJ2-7, with a possible D match to TRBD1 (8 bases). Germline-derived CDR1 and CDR2 are SGHAT and FQNNGV. V lost 4 bases and J lost 3, with 22 bases in between. The CDR3 covers 17 residues. The CDR3 sequence is CASSWGGQVYLDYEQYF. CDR3 coding DNA: TGTGCCAGCAGCTGGGGGGGACAGGTCTATCTCGACTACGAGCAGTACTTC.

J is TRBJ2-7 and V is TRBV29-1, with D perhaps matching TRBD2 (5 bases). CDR3 length equals 12 residues. Germline V gives CDR1 SQVTM, CDR2 ANQGSEA. With 6 bases removed from V and 2 bases from J, the gap between germline ends came to 11 bases. The CDR3 region has the DNA TGCAGCGTCGACACGGGGACCTACGAGCAGTACTTC. Protein product: CSVDTGTYEQYF.

V and J are TRBV28 and TRBJ2-1; the match to TRBD2 covers 7 bases. V shed 7 bases and J 0 bases; nucleotides not matched to a gene: 3. Germline V gene lookup returns CDR1 MDHEN and CDR2 SYDVKM. This CDR3 region has 14 residues. The CDR3 nucleotides read TGTGCCAGCACCCGGGGGGTCTCCTACAATGAGCAGTTCTTC. This encodes CASTRGVSYNEQFF.

The V call is TRBV19, the J call TRBJ1-1; perhaps TRBD1 as D (6 bases). Germline assignment: CDR1 LNHDA and CDR2 SQIVND (reference sequence). This CDR3 region has 15 residues. V was pared by 4 bases and J by 1 base, with 13 bases between. The CDR3 DNA follows: TGTGCCAGTAGTAGCCTCGAGACAGGGAACACTGAAGCTTTCTTT. It translates to CASSSLETGNTEAFF.

The rearrangement joins TRBV10-2 to TRBJ2-5; 9 nucleotides line up with TRBD2. V lost 9 bases, J lost 5 bases, and 10 bases stayed unmatched. The germline V gene encodes CDR1 WSHSY and CDR2 SAAADI. This CDR3 spans 14 amino acids. The CDR3, as DNA: TGCGCCAGATACGCCTGGCGGGGGGGGGAGACCCAGTACTTC. Protein: CARYAWRGGETQYF.

The chain combines TRBV19 with TRBJ1-2, with a possible D match to TRBD1 (5 bases). Germline V CDR1 and CDR2: LNHDA, SQIVND (reference sequence). V shed 0 bases and J shed 4 bases, with 12 bases lying between them. The CDR3 has 15 residues. The CDR3 DNA is TGTGCCAGTAGTATAGATTCGGGACGGCTCTATGGCTACACCTTC. Protein product: CASSIDSGRLYGYTF. The variable domain in full, with the rest retrieved from reference TRBV19 and TRBJ1-2, is DGGITQSPKYLFRKEGQNVTLSCEQNLNHDAMYWYRQDPGQGLRLIYYSQIVNDFQKGDIAEGYSVSREKKESFPLTVTSAQKNPTAFYLCASSIDSGRLYGYTFGSGTRLTVV.

The chain is built from TRBV11-2 and TRBJ2-1; TRBD2 aligns across 12 bases. The CDR3 is made up of 19 amino acids. The trim removed 4 bases at V and 0 bases at J, leaving 10 bases unmatched. Germline values: CDR1 SGHAT, CDR2 FQNNGV. The CDR3 sequence is CASSSWTSGAKSSYNEQFF. The CDR3 nucleotides are TGTGCCAGCAGCTCCTGGACTAGCGGGGCAAAAAGCTCCTACAATGAGCAGTTCTTC.

V usage is TRBV11-3 and J usage is TRBJ1-1; D is uncertain. Trimming took off 5 bases at V and 0 bases at J, with 13 bases between the two ends. The CDR3 is 15 residues long. Germline CDR1 SGHNT, CDR2 YENEEA. The CDR3 bases are TGTGCCAGCAGCCAGCAGTCGGTTCTGAACACTGAAGCTTTCTTT. Protein product: CASSQQSVLNTEAFF.

The chain joins TRBV5-1 to TRBJ2-5; tentatively, D is TRBD1 or TRBD2 (5 bases each). The J call is in doubt because the DNA end fits TRBJ2-7 better. This CDR3 region has 14 residues. In germline, CDR1 is SGHRS, CDR2 YFSETQ. The CDR3 DNA reads as TGCGCCAGCAGCTTGGTACTTGGGGGTTACGAGCAGTACTTC. Translated, it gives CASSLVLGGYEQYF.

The gene calls are TRBV27 and TRBJ1-1, with TRBD1 as a possible D gene (5 bases). Germline lookup yields CDR1 MNHEY and CDR2 SMNVEV (reference sequence). Trimming removed 10 bases at V and 5 bases at J, with 8 bases between. This CDR3 region has 10 residues. The CDR3 sequence is CATGGTEAFF. As DNA, the CDR3 is TGTGCCACCGGGGGGACTGAAGCTTTCTTT.

V is TRBV9 and J is TRBJ1-2; D perhaps matches TRBD1 (5 bases). CDR3 size: 14 residues. The V gene's germline CDR1 is SGDLS and CDR2 YYNGEE. The V end was cut by 3 bases, the J end by 4 bases, with 13 bases between. The CDR3 here is CASSDWDVSYGYTF. The DNA for the CDR3 is TGTGCCAGCAGCGATTGGGACGTCTCCTATGGCTACACCTTC.

The genes are TRBV4-2 and TRBJ2-3, with 8 bases that match TRBD2. V was clipped by 0 bases and J by 0 bases; unmatched bases: 2. The length of the CDR3 is 16 residues. Germline-derived CDR1 and CDR2 are LGHNA and YNFKEQ. For the CDR3, the DNA is TGTGCCAGCAGCCAAGACGCGGGGGGAAGCACAGATACGCAGTATTTT. Amino acids: CASSQDAGGSTDTQYF.

The V call is TRBV4-1, the J call TRBJ2-7; TRBD2 might be the D (5 bases). Trimming left V 1 base short and J 0 bases short, with 7 bases between. This CDR3 comprises 14 residues. Germline CDR1 reads MGHRA; CDR2 reads YSYEKL. The CDR3 DNA follows: TGCGCCAGCAGCCAAGTCGGGGACTCCTACGAGCAGTACTTC. The encoded protein is CASSQVGDSYEQYF.

The V and J genes are TRBV15 and TRBJ1-3; D is unclear. CDR1 is LNHNV and CDR2 is YYDKDF in the germline V gene (reference sequence). V was shortened by 0 bases and J by 0 bases, with 18 bases between the two germline ends. The CDR3 totals 19 residues. The CDR3 nucleotides are TGTGCCACCAGCAGAGATTACGGCAGGAGTAGTACCTCTGGAAACACCATATATTTT. It yields the protein CATSRDYGRSSTSGNTIYF.

The chain couples TRBV10-3 to TRBJ2-7, with 7 bases matching TRBD1. The CDR3 spans 14 residues. Unmatched junction bases numbered 7, after V lost 3 bases and J lost 5 bases. Germline V gene sequence: CDR1 ENHRY, CDR2 SYGVKD. The CDR3 DNA follows: TGTGCCATCAGTGATCCCGACAGGGAAAACGAGCAGTACTTC. Protein sequence: CAISDPDRENEQYF.

J is TRBJ2-6 and V is TRBV6-1; possibly TRBD1 for D (6 bases). In germline, CDR1 is MNHNS, CDR2 SASEGT. V lost 3 bases to trimming and J lost 16 bases, with 22 bases between them. This CDR3 is 15 amino acids long. CDR3 loop: CASSDAPGHPSLLTF. CDR3 sequence (DNA): TGTGCCAGCAGTGACGCTCCGGGACATCCGTCCCTGCTGACTTTC.

This sequence joins TRBV5-4 and TRBJ2-2, with TRBD1 matching over 7 bases. The CDR3 spans 15 residues. Unmatched junction bases numbered 3, after V lost 4 bases and J lost 0 bases. CDR1 SGHNT and CDR2 YYREEE come from the germline V gene (reference sequence). The CDR3 loop is CASSHGTANTGELFF. The DNA for the CDR3 is TGTGCCAGCAGCCATGGGACAGCGAACACCGGGGAGCTGTTTTTT.

This chain connects TRBV9 to TRBJ2-3; D uncertain. V was pared by 5 bases and J by 6 bases, with 10 bases between. CDR1 SGDLS and CDR2 YYNGEE come from the germline V gene. The CDR3 has 12 residues. This CDR3 reads CASSLNADTQYF. In DNA form, the CDR3 reads TGTGCCAGCAGTCTCAATGCCGATACGCAGTATTTT.